These T cell receptor beta chains were read from a single sample in a study of T cell repertoires in cytomegalovirus infection. TCRdb fed the reads into MiXCR, producing one record per CDR3 protein. The repertoire holds about 100,000 distinct CDR3 sequences, with less than 25% as singletons. The sample taken for sequencing was CD8+ T cells from PBMCs. The receptors shown here come from a human donor in good health (CMV status not recorded). Some clones in this sample may be carry-over from other donors' samples. Each CDR3 is given with its conserved first and last residue. Fields, in order: D gene, V gene, J gene, clone size, CDR3 protein, CDR3 DNA. The D gene is left open where the match is weak. Clone size appears in some rows only: once, few, many, or a class for an expanded clone.

TRBD1	TRBV2	TRBJ2-3	.	CATRPGQGSDTQYF	TGTGCCACCAGACCGGGACAGGGATCAGATACGCAGTATTTT
.	TRBV9	TRBJ1-5	few	CASSPGAGESNQPQHF	TGTGCCAGCAGCCCGGGGGCAGGGGAGAGCAATCAGCCCCAGCATTTT
.	TRBV19	TRBJ2-3	many	CATSTVTTISTDTQYF	TGTGCCACAAGCACGGTAACGACGATTAGCACAGATACGCAGTATTTT
.	TRBV20-1	TRBJ2-5	few	CSARDPRVAVQETQYF	TGCAGTGCTAGAGACCCACGGGTAGCGGTTCAAGAGACCCAGTACTTC
.	TRBV29-1	TRBJ1-1	once	CSVERTGADTEAFF	TGCAGCGTTGAAAGAACGGGGGCGGACACTGAAGCTTTCTTT
.	TRBV4-1	TRBJ1-2	.	CASSQDGGAGGYTF	TGCGCCAGCAGCCAAGATGGGGGGGCAGGGGGCTACACCTTC
.	TRBV7-2	TRBJ2-7	many	CASSLRGAPREQYF	TGTGCCAGCAGCTTAAGGGGGGCGCCGAGGGAGCAGTACTTC
.	TRBV28	TRBJ2-7	few	CASSFPNSYEQYF	TGTGCCAGCAGTTTTCCTAACAGCTACGAGCAGTACTTC
TRBD2	TRBV6-1	TRBJ2-6	few	CASGRVGGANVLTF	TGTGCCAGCGGGAGGGTTGGTGGGGCCAACGTCCTGACTTTC
.	TRBV4-1	TRBJ2-1	few	CASSQDLENNEQFF	TGCGCCAGCAGCCAAGACCTGGAGAACAATGAGCAGTTCTTC
TRBD1	TRBV5-4	TRBJ2-7	few	CASSLDRDSYEQYF	TGTGCCAGCAGCTTGGACCGGGACAGCTACGAGCAGTACTTC
TRBD1	TRBV15	TRBJ2-2	.	CATSKDRGLVGELFF	TGTGCCACCAGCAAGGACAGGGGGTTGGTCGGGGAGCTGTTTTTT
TRBD1	TRBV14	TRBJ2-7	.	CASSNRQGDHEQYF	TGTGCCAGCAGCAACCGACAGGGGGACCACGAGCAGTACTTC
.	TRBV4-2	TRBJ1-1	.	CASSQGHSGMNTEAFF	TGTGCCAGCAGCCAAGGGCACAGCGGAATGAACACTGAAGCTTTCTTT
.	TRBV6-5	TRBJ2-3	.	CASSYSSIGYGTDTQYF	TGTGCCAGCAGTTACTCGAGTATCGGATACGGCACAGATACGCAGTATTTT
TRBD1	TRBV6-2/TRBV6-3	TRBJ1-4	.	CASSSIPARDRQQNNEKLFF	TGTGCCAGCAGTTCCATCCCCGCCCGGGACAGGCAACAGAATAATGAAAAACTGTTTTTT